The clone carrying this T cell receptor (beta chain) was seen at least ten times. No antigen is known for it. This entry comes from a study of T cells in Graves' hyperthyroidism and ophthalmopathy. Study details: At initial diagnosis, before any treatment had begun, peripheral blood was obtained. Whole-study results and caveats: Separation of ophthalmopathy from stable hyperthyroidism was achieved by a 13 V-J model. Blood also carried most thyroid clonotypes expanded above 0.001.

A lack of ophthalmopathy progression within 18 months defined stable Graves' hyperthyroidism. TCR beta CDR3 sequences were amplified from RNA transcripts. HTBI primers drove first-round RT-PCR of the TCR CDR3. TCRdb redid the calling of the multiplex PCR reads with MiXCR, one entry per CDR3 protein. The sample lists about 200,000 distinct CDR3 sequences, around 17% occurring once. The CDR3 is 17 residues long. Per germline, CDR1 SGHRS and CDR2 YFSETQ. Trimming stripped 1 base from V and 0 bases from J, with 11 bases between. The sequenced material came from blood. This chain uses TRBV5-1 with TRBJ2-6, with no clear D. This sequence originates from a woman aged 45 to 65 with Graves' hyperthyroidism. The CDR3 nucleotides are TGCGCCAGCAGCTTGTCTACGGTGAGCTCTGGGGCCAACGTCCTGACTTTC. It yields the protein CASSLSTVSSGANVLTF.